The 14 T cell receptor beta chains presented below share a single source sample, sequenced in a study of T cell responses to AZD1222 COVID-19 vaccine. Sequencing used immunoSEQ multiplex PCR; TCRdb keeps in-frame clones, though not all of them. The data contain under 200,000 clones, just over 90% of them seen just once; the ten biggest clones take up around 3.8%. Specimen: peripheral blood, collected on day 0 of AZD1222 vaccination. The receptors originated from an adult in good health.

The chain couples TRBV19 to TRBJ2-3, with D perhaps matching TRBD2 (6 bases). The germline V and J ends were trimmed by 3 bases and 0 bases, with 10 bases remaining between them. Looked up from germline, CDR1 is LNHDA and CDR2 is SQIVND (reference sequence). There are 15 residues in the CDR3. Written as DNA, the CDR3 is TGTGCCAGTAGTATCCGGGGGTTTAGCACAGATACGCAGTATTTT. It codes for CASSIRGFSTDTQYF.

This sequence joins TRBV21-1 and TRBJ1-1; the table names TRBD1, a call not compared with the DNA. TRBV21-1 is reported as a pseudogene. This CDR3 region has 14 residues. The CDR3 loop reads CASSSECRTVEAFF. The CDR3 DNA reads as TGTGCCAGCAGCTCCGAGTGCCGGACAGTTGAAGCTTTCTTT.

This clone was seen a few times. The sample holds other DNA sequences that translate to the same CDR3. The chain has TRBV19 and TRBJ1-1, with unresolved D. Trimming removed 1 base from V and 0 bases from J, with 3 bases in between. Per germline, CDR1 LNHDA and CDR2 SQIVND (reference sequence). The CDR3 sequence is 13 residues long. Here the CDR3 DNA reads TGTGCCAGTAGTATAGCCTTGAACACTGAAGCTTTCTTT. It translates to CASSIALNTEAFF.

The chain has TRBV20-1 and TRBJ1-5; no reliable D call. There are 14 residues in the CDR3. The V gene's germline CDR1 is DFQATT and CDR2 SNEGSKA (reference sequence). V was trimmed by 3 bases and J by 10 bases, leaving 19 bases between them. CDR3 loop: CSASIQAHQGPQHF. CDR3 nucleotide sequence: TGCAGTGCTAGTATTCAGGCCCACCAAGGACCCCAGCATTTT.

This CDR3 is CASRGGMGNQPQHF. The CDR3 region has the DNA TGTGCCAGCCGGGGGGGGATGGGCAATCAGCCCCAGCATTTT. The V and J genes are TRBV2 and TRBJ1-5; D is possibly TRBD1 (5 bases). The V end was cut by 8 bases, the J end by 2 bases, with 13 bases between. The CDR3 length is 14 residues. Germline CDR1 is SNHLY and CDR2 is FYNNEI. Complete variable domain (other parts from reference TRBV2 and TRBJ1-5): EPEVTQTPSHQVTQMGQEVILRCVPISNHLYFYWYRQILGQKVEFLVSFYNNEISEKSEIFDDQFSVERPDGSNFTLKIRSTKLEDSAMYFCASRGGMGNQPQHFGDGTRLSIL.

This clone turned up a few times. The chain employs TRBV5-4 and TRBJ1-1; D is perhaps TRBD1 (5 bases). This CDR3 has 13 amino acids. Between the trimmed V and J ends, which lost 0 bases and 4 bases, there was a span of 7 bases. Per the germline V gene, CDR1 is SGHNT and CDR2 is YYREEE (reference sequence). CDR3 DNA: TGTGCCAGCAGCTTGGGGGGGTTCACTGAAGCTTTCTTT. Protein sequence: CASSLGGFTEAFF.

This chain links TRBV29-1 with TRBJ1-3; TRBD1 is a possible D gene (5 bases). Germline values: CDR1 SQVTM, CDR2 ANQGSEA. Trimming took 5 bases from V and 4 from J, leaving 15 bases between them. The CDR3 runs 14 residues. The CDR3 sequence is CSVQAGTHGNTIYF. Written as DNA, the CDR3 is TGCAGCGTTCAAGCAGGGACTCACGGAAACACCATATATTTT.

The CDR3: CASSQDKGSSYEQYF. CDR3 nucleotides: TGTGCCAGCAGTCAGGACAAGGGGAGCTCCTACGAGCAGTACTTC. The chain is built from TRBV6-5 and TRBJ2-7, with D perhaps given as TRBD1 or TRBD2 (5 bases each). CDR3 size: 15 residues. CDR1 is MNHEY and CDR2 is SVGAGI in the germline V gene. V was trimmed by 5 bases and J by 0 bases, leaving 14 bases between them.

The rearrangement uses TRBV2 and TRBJ1-2; TRBD1 is a possible D gene (6 bases). CDR3 size: 15 residues. V lost 6 bases, J lost 1 base, and 15 bases lay in between. The germline gives CDR1 SNHLY, CDR2 FYNNEI. Written as DNA, the CDR3 is TGTGCCAGCAGCGAATCCGGGACACTTAACTATGGCTACACCTTC. Translated: CASSESGTLNYGYTF.

V gene TRBV5-1 combines with J gene TRBJ1-2; D is undetermined. Trimming shortened V by 0 bases and J by 3 bases, and 15 bases separated the two germline ends. This CDR3 is built from 16 residues. Germline lookup yields CDR1 SGHRS and CDR2 YFSETQ. CDR3 nucleotides: TGCGCCAGCAGCTTGGTGGCAACCATGGCATACTATGGCTACACCTTC. This encodes CASSLVATMAYYGYTF.

The chain joins TRBV18 to TRBJ1-5; D unclear. The CDR3 consists of 16 residues. Trimming pared 2 bases from V and 0 bases from J, leaving 11 bases between. The V gene's germline CDR1 is KGHSH and CDR2 LQKENI. CDR3 nucleotides: TGTGCCAGCTCACCAGGGAGCCTAACTAGCAATCAGCCCCAGCATTTT. Protein sequence: CASSPGSLTSNQPQHF.

V and J are TRBV10-1 and TRBJ2-2; D is uncertain. The V and J ends lost 2 bases and 5 bases respectively, with 6 bases between them. The germline gives CDR1 WNHNN, CDR2 SYGVQD (reference sequence). The CDR3 runs to 13 residues. For the CDR3, the DNA is TGCGCCAGCAGTGAGGGGTATACCGGGGAGCTGTTTTTT. Residues: CASSEGYTGELFF.

This clone occurred once. The same CDR3 can be traced to other DNA sequences in this sample. The CDR3 spells CASSSTSGSYEQYF. The CDR3 DNA is TGTGCCAGTAGTTCGACTAGCGGGAGTTACGAGCAGTACTTC. The V gene is TRBV19, the J gene TRBJ2-7; TRBD2 matches 12 bases. J was trimmed by 4 bases and V by 5 bases; bases with no gene match: 3. Germline CDR1 reads LNHDA; CDR2 reads SQIVND (reference sequence). The CDR3 is 14 amino acids.

V usage is TRBV4-2 and J usage is TRBJ2-3; 9 positions agree with TRBD2. J gave up 6 bases and V 4 bases, and 11 bases lay outside the gene matches. There are 16 residues in the CDR3. Germline V CDR1 and CDR2: LGHNA, YNFKEQ. DNA for the CDR3: TGTGCCAGCAGCCGACGACAAGCGGGAGGTCAGGATACGCAGTATTTT. Translating it yields CASSRRQAGGQDTQYF.